This T cell receptor beta chain is drawn from a study of beta chain features in type 1 diabetes listed by TCRdb under 2018. Study-level background: Mean age, gender distribution, total cell number and subset yield did not differ between patients and healthy donors. A total of roughly 98,000,000 sorted cells were examined across all samples, and RNA yield correlated strongly with the number of cells per subset. In the study, TCRB repertoires of sorted circulating CD4+ T cell subsets from recently diagnosed type 1 diabetes patients were compared with those of matched healthy donors. Regulatory and stem cell-like memory subsets were obtained from only 8 patients and roughly 8 healthy donors, while naive and central memory subsets were obtained from all 28 donors. What the work shows at the level of the full study, not this receptor alone: Fewer insertions and more nucleotide deletions at VDJ recombination sites were observed in patients with type 1 diabetes, implying thymic rearrangement abnormalities. Because small numbers of individuals were included in the HLA sub-analyses, any influence of HLA type on TCRB rearrangement was left unresolved. Because cDNA rather than genomic DNA was sequenced, highly expressing activated cells could have been over-represented, although no difference in activation and CD3 levels was found between groups. Shorter templates might have been favored by PCR, but patient and control samples were amplified and corrected together, so both groups would have been affected equally by any skew. Naive, central memory and regulatory TCRB repertoires appeared to be more similar among patients than among healthy donors. In all four CD4+ subsets, TCRB CDR3 length was moderately but significantly shorter in type 1 diabetes patients.

Including the terminal cysteine and phenylalanine, the CDR3 comprises 13 residues. CDR3 DNA only is kept here, 39 bases in frame from base 1. V and J lose 0 bases and 13 bases, and a span of 18 bases separates them. CDR1 and CDR2 are drawn from the germline V gene (reference sequence): GTSNPN, SVGIG. Each donor gave one peripheral blood draw, averaging approximately 120 mL, which was collected into heparinised tubes. Naive, central memory, regulatory and stem cell-like memory CD4+ T cells were sorted on a BD FACSAria II using a panel including CD45RO, CCR7, CD25, CD127, CD95 and CD27. Every sorted population had a purity above 95%. PBMCs were isolated immediately by Lymphoprep density gradient centrifugation and stained directly without culture. So that batch effects would be minimized, each experiment stained and sorted samples in pairs, pairing one healthy donor with one patient. This clone was seen a few times. Which antigen it targets is not known. Base qualities are not recorded, but no much larger clone differs from it by a single base.

The High Capacity cDNA Reverse Transcription Kit was used to reverse transcribe all of the isolated RNA, meaning that expressed TCRB transcripts were what got sequenced. Deep immunoSEQ sequencing was performed on naive, central memory and regulatory T cell samples, with an average of about 3.57 million total reads per sample. After sorted cells were lysed in RLT buffer, RNA was extracted with DNase-treated RNeasy Micro or Mini kits, with the choice depending on cell number. To prevent cross-contamination, every cell subset was processed on its own, while patient and healthy donor samples were processed together. Using the immunoSEQ multiplex PCR, TCRB sequences were amplified from cDNA into 87-bp fragments spanning the CDR3 region. Sequencing of the amplicons was performed on the Illumina HiSeq platform. The authors' analysis ran thus. PCR bias was computationally corrected using synthetic template baselines, reads within Hamming distance 2 were collapsed, and singletons that could not be merged were discarded. Reads were aligned to IMGT to assign V, D and J genes, CDR3 length, and insertions or deletions at six rearrangement sites. Clonotype counts were normalized to sorted cell number within each subset before computing true diversity and Gini coefficients with the tcR R package. The overlap coefficient, calculated on TCRB nucleotide sequences, was used to measure repertoire sharing. As a proxy for the pre-selection repertoire, out-of-frame TCRB sequences from naive cells were analyzed. This is the immuneACCESS table as TCRdb keeps it, with only in-frame sequences that have V and J called. A part of the clones is gone; compared with another copy, unresolved V genes explain less than half, and the rest is unexplained. V and J calls and clone size are those listed in that table; D and trimming were worked out from the DNA. The sample data list hundreds of thousands of clones, and 30% of these were observed just once. Around 0.065% of the sample comes from the top ten.

Material for sequencing was naive CD4+ T cells from blood. The sample's cell subset or site label, in plain terms: true naive CD4+ T cells. The chain employs TRBV30 and TRBJ1-2; the D gene assignment is ambiguous. The sequence was obtained from a man younger than 35 in good health. Here is the DNA: TGTGCCTGGAGTGTACTCTTTAATCTTCCCTCCACCTTC. This codes for CAWSVLFNLPSTF.